This TCR beta chain was retrieved from a study of long-term antiretroviral therapy in people with HIV. The libraries were made with immunoSEQ v3.0 at survey level. Generated by immunoSEQ multiplex PCR, the TCRdb table keeps only in-frame clones and is missing some. Of around 23,000 clones in the sample, 65% to 90% are singletons; the top ten hold approximately 16%. V shed 0 bases and J 9 bases; nucleotides not matched to a gene: 4. CDR1 and CDR2 from the germline V gene are SGHRS and YFSETQ. This CDR3 is built from 14 residues. The TCR comes from a woman aged 18-30 years with HIV. Sequencing used unsorted PBMCs, obtained at the start of antiretroviral therapy, before treatment. The chain carries TRBV5-1 and TRBJ2-1, with 9 bases that match TRBD2. For the CDR3, the DNA is TGCGCCAGCAGCTTGGTAGCGGGAGTTGGTGAGCAGTTCTTC. Translating gives CASSLVAGVGEQFF.